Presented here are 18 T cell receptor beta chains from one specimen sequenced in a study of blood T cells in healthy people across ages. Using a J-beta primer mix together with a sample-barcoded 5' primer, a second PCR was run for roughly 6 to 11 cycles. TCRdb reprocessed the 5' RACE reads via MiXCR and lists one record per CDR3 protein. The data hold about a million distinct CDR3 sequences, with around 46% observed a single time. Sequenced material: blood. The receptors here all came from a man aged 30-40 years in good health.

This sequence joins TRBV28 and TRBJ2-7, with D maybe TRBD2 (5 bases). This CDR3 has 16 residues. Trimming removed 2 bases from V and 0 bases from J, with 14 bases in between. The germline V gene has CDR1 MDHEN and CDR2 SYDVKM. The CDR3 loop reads CASSLVLFSGSYEQYF. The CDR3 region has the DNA TGTGCCAGCAGTTTAGTACTGTTCAGCGGCTCCTACGAGCAGTACTTC.

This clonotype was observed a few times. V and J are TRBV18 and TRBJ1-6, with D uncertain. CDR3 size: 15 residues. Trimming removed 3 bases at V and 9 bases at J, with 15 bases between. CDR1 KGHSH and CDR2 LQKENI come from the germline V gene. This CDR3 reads CASSPVDGPISPLHF. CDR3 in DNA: TGTGCCAGCTCACCTGTGGACGGCCCAATTTCACCCCTCCACTTT.

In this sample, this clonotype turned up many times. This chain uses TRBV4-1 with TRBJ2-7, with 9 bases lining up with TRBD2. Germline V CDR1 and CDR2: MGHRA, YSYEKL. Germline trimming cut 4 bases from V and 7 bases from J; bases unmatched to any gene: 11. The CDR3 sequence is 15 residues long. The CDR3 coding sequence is TGCGCCAGCAGCCGTGGCCTAGCGGGGTCCAGGGAGCAGTACTTC. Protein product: CASSRGLAGSREQYF.

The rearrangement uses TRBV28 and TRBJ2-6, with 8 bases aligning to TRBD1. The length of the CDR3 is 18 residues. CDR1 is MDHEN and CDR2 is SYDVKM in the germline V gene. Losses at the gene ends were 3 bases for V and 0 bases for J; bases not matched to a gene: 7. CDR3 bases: TGTGCCAGCAGTTTTGGAGGGACAGGCCCCTCTGGGGCCAACGTCCTGACTTTC. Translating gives CASSFGGTGPSGANVLTF.

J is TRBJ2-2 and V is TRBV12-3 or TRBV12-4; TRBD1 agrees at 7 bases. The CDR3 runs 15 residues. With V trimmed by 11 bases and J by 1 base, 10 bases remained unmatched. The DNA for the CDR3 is TGTGCCTGTTCGACAGGGCCGTGGAACACCGGGGAGCTGTTTTTT. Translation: CACSTGPWNTGELFF.

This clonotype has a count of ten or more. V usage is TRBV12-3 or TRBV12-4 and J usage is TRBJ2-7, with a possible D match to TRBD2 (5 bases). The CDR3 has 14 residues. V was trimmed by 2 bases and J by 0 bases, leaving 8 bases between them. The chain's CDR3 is CASSLSTSSYEQYF. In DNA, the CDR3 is TGTGCCAGCAGTTTAAGTACTAGCTCCTACGAGCAGTACTTC.

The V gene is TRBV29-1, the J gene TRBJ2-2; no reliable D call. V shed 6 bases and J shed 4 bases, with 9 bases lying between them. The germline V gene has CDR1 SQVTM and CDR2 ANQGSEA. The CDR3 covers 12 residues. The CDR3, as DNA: TGCAGCGTGGACGGAGCCACCGGGGAGCTGTTTTTT. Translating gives CSVDGATGELFF.

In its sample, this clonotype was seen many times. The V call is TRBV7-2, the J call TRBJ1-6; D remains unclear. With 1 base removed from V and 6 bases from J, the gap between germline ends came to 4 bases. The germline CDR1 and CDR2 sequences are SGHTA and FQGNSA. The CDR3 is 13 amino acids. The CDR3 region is CASSLGPNSPLHF. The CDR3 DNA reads TGTGCCAGCAGCTTAGGGCCTAATTCACCCCTCCACTTT.

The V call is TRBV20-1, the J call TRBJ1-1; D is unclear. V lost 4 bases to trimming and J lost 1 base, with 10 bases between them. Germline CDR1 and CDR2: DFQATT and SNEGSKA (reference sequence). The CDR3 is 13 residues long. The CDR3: CSAKDTANTEAFF. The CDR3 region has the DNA TGCAGTGCTAAAGACACCGCGAACACTGAAGCTTTCTTT.

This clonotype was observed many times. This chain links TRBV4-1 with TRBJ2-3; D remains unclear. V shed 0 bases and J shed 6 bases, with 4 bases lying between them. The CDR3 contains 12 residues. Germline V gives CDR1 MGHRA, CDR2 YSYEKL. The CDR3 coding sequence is TGCGCCAGCAGCCAAGATGGGGATACGCAGTATTTT. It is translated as CASSQDGDTQYF.

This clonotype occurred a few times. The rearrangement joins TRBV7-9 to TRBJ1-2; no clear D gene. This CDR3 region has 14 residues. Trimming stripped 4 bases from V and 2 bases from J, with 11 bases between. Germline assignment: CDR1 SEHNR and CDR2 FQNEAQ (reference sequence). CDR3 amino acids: CASSSQAGNYGYTF. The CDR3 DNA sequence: TGTGCCAGCAGCTCCCAGGCGGGGAACTATGGCTACACCTTC.

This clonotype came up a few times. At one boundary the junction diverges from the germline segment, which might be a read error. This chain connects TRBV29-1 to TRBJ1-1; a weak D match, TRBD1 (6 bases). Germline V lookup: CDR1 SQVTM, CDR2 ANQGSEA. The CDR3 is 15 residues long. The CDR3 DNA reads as TGCAGCGCTGAAGGCGGGGGGCAGGGTCTCACTGAAGCTTTCTTT. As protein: CSAEGGGQGLTEAFF.

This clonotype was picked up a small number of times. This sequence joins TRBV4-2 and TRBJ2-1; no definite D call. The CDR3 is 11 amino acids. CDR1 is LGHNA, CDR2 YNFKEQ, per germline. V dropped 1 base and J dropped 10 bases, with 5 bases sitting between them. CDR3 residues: CASSQALEQFF. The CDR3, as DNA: TGTGCCAGCAGCCAAGCACTAGAGCAGTTCTTC.

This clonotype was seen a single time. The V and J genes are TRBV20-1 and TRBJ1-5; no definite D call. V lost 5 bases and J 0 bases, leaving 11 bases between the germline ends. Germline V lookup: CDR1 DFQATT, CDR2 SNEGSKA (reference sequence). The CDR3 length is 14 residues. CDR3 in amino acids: CSAWTVYSNQPQHF. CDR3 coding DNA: TGCAGTGCTTGGACTGTCTATAGCAATCAGCCCCAGCATTTT.

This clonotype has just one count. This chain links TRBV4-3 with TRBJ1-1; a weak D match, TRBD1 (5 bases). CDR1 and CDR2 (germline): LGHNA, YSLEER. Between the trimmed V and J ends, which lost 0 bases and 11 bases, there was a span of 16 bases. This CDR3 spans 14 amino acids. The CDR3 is CASSQDGSGTTAFF. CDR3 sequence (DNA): TGCGCCAGCAGCCAAGATGGGTCGGGGACGACGGCTTTCTTT.

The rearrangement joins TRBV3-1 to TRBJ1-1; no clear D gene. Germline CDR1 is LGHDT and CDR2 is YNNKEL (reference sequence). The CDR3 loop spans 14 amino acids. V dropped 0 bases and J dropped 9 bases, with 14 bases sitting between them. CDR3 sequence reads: CASSQEWGSPQAFF. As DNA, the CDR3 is TGTGCCAGCAGCCAAGAGTGGGGATCGCCCCAAGCTTTCTTT.

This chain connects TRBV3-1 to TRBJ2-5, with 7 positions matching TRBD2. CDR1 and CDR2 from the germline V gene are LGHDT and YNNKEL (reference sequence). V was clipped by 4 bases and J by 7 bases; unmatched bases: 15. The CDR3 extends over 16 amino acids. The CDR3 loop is CASSRIRGGSDGTQYF. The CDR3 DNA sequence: TGTGCCAGCAGCCGAATTCGCGGGGGTTCGGATGGGACCCAGTACTTC.

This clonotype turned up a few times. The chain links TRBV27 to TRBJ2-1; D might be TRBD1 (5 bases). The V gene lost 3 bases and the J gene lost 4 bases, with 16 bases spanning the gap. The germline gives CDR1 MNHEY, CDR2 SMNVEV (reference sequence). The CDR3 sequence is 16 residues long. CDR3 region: CASSLAGETAYNEQFF. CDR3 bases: TGTGCCAGCAGTTTGGCAGGTGAGACAGCGTACAATGAGCAGTTCTTC.